This passage covers 7 T cell receptor beta chains from one sample sequenced in a study of T cell responses to AZD1222 COVID-19 vaccine. Repertoires were generated with immunoSEQ multiplex PCR, while TCRdb's copy carries only in-frame clones and drops some. This table holds 150,000 or so clones, under 90% found once. The specimen comprised peripheral blood, sampled on day 0 of AZD1222 vaccination. These receptors all come from an adult in good health.

This clone has only one observation. The rearrangement joins TRBV28 to TRBJ2-1; D not resolved. With 6 bases removed from V and 0 bases from J, the gap between germline ends came to 12 bases. In germline, CDR1 is MDHEN, CDR2 SYDVKM. The CDR3 extends over 15 amino acids. The CDR3 sequence is CASSFRADSYNEQFF. CDR3 nucleotide sequence: TGTGCCAGCAGCTTTCGGGCGGACTCCTACAATGAGCAGTTCTTC.

This sequence joins TRBV7-9 and TRBJ1-1, with D perhaps TRBD1 (6 bases). This CDR3 spans 15 amino acids. The V and J ends lost 5 bases and 5 bases respectively, with 18 bases between them. Germline assignment: CDR1 SEHNR and CDR2 FQNEAQ (reference sequence). CDR3 sequence: CASSAHRAGRTEAFF. The CDR3 region has the DNA TGTGCCAGCAGCGCACACAGGGCCGGGAGAACTGAAGCTTTCTTT.

This clone was detected only once. The CDR3 protein is CASSFTGPRPILMNTEAFF. As DNA, the CDR3 is TGCGCCAGCAGCTTTACCGGTCCCAGACCTATCCTCATGAACACTGAAGCTTTCTTT. This chain connects TRBV5-1 to TRBJ1-1; no clear D gene. The CDR3 is 19 residues long. The germline V gene encodes CDR1 SGHRS and CDR2 YFSETQ. Trimming stripped 2 bases from V and 0 bases from J, with 23 bases between. Full variable domain (missing parts from reference TRBV5-1 and TRBJ1-1): KAGVTQTPRYLIKTRGQQVTLSCSPISGHRSVSWYQQTPGQGLQFLFEYFSETQRNKGNFPGRFSGRQFSNSRSEMNVSTLELGDSALYLCASSFTGPRPILMNTEAFFGQGTRLTVV.

The rearrangement links TRBV2 to TRBJ1-1, with D unclear. V shed 7 bases and J shed 1 base, with 7 bases lying between them. CDR1 and CDR2 (germline): SNHLY, FYNNEI. The CDR3 is 12 residues long. CDR3 protein: CASTRENTEAFF. The CDR3 nucleotides are TGTGCCAGCACGCGGGAGAACACTGAAGCTTTCTTT.

V is TRBV5-1 and J is TRBJ2-6; 9 bases match TRBD1. This CDR3 contains 18 residues. J was trimmed by 2 bases and V by 0 bases; bases with no gene match: 6. Germline loops: CDR1 SGHRS, CDR2 YFSETQ. CDR3 in amino acids: CASSLEDRGSPGANVLTF. In nucleotides, the CDR3 is TGCGCCAGCAGCTTGGAGGACAGGGGTAGTCCTGGGGCCAACGTCCTGACTTTC.

This clone was detected once. The rearrangement links TRBV27 to TRBJ1-5; 8 bases match TRBD1. After removal of 6 bases from V and 6 bases from J, the junction contained 7 bases not matched to a gene. Germline CDR1 MNHEY, CDR2 SMNVEV (reference sequence). This CDR3 contains 14 residues. In DNA form, the CDR3 reads TGTGCCAGCAGCGCGGACAGGGAAGGTCAGCCCCAGCATTTT. This translates into CASSADREGQPQHF.

To note about this clone: One junction end disagrees with the germline gene, perhaps due to a read error. The chain links TRBV6-2 or TRBV6-3 to TRBJ1-3, with a possible D match to TRBD1 (5 bases). This CDR3 region has 12 residues. Germline CDR1 reads MNHEY; CDR2 reads SVGEGT. CDR3 sequence reads: CASSLPGPRITF. In DNA, the CDR3 is TGTGCCAGCAGTTTACCGGGACCTCGAATAACTTTT.